This TCR beta chain was found in a study of shared clonotypes between healthy human individuals. Notes on the study in general: Non-shared clonotypes displayed generation probabilities falling below those of clonotypes present in all four donors.

As originally analysed: Because ImmunoSEQ provided only junction sequences with no quality scores, the filtering differed. Profiling relied on immunoSEQ multiplex PCR, and the TCRdb table lists in-frame clones only, not all of them. That table furnishes V, J and clone size, whereas the DNA furnished D and trimming. The table has about 1 million clones, 65% to 80% seen once. Every one of the donors was a Caucasian adult that lived in Nashville, Tennessee. CD45RA+ naive and CD45RA-negative memory subsets were separated from CD4+ cells. Regarding this clone: What it recognizes is unknown. Other DNA sequences from this sample encode an identical CDR3 as well.

This TCR was sampled from a man between 18 and 35 years old in good health. The sequencing input was memory CD4+ T cells sorted from blood. Noted subset: CD45RA-negative fraction.

CDR3 loop: CASSYSGITEAFF. CDR3 coding DNA: TGTGCCAGCAGTTACTCAGGAATCACTGAAGCTTTCTTT. The gene calls are TRBV6-6 and TRBJ1-1, with D hard to call. Trimming cost V 0 bases and J 4 bases, with 6 bases left between them. Germline V gene lookup returns CDR1 MNHNY and CDR2 SVGAGI (reference sequence). The CDR3 totals 13 residues.